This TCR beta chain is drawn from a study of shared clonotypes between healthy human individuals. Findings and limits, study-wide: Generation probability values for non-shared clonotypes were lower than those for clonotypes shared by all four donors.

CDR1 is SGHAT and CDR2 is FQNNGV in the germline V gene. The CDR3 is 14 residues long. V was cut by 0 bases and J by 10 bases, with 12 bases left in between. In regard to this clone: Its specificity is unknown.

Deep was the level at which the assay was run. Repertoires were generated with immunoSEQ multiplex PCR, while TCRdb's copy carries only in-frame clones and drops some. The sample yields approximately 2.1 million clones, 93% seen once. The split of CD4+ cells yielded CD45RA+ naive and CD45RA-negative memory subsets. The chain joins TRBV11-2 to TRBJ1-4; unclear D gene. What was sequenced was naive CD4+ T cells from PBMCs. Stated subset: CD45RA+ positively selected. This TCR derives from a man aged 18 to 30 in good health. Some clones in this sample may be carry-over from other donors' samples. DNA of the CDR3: TGTGCCAGCAGCTTAGATGTTGGTGTTTCAAAACTGTTTTTT. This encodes CASSLDVGVSKLFF.